The clone carrying this T cell receptor (beta chain) showed up many times. As yet, its antigen is unknown. TCRdb used MiXCR to reprocess the reads, holding one entry per CDR3 protein. Among around 300,000 distinct CDR3 sequences listed, approximately 9.5% were seen once. This entry comes from a study of T cell repertoires in cytomegalovirus infection. Study overall: Indicated by public TCR beta signatures were CMV infection and matching HLA type. Study conclusions and caveats: HLA-C-restricted CMV clonotypes gave the most frequent clonotype in two of eight donors. Frequencies of public TCR beta families were cumulated, and this identified carriers of CMV plus the relevant HLA.

The CDR3 is made up of 13 amino acids. The germline V gene encodes CDR1 PRHDT and CDR2 FYEKMQ (reference sequence). V lost 1 base and J 6 bases, leaving 10 bases between the germline ends. The TCR sequence derives from a human donor in good health (CMV status not recorded). Some clones in this sample may be carry-over from other donors' samples. This chain links TRBV13 with TRBJ2-7; unclear D gene. Sequencing was carried out using PBMCs. CDR3 coding DNA: TGTGCCAGCAGCTTAGAAGTGAAAGGCGAGCAGTACTTC. This encodes CASSLEVKGEQYF.